Shown below are 20 T cell receptor beta chains from a single sample sequenced in a study of CD8 T cells in ankylosing spondylitis. TCRdb itself ran the 5' RACE reads through MiXCR, one entry per CDR3 protein. This table holds 200,000 to 300,000 distinct CDR3 sequences, about 10% found once. Sequenced: blood, either unsorted or a sorted T cell fraction (not recorded which). These receptors all come from a male donor with ankylosing spondylitis or in good health (not recorded which).

This clonotype was recorded many times. The gene calls are TRBV29-1 and TRBJ2-3; 10 nucleotides match TRBD2. The J segment lost 6 bases and the V segment lost 4 bases, leaving 7 bases of the junction unmatched. Germline V CDR1 and CDR2: SQVTM, ANQGSEA. This CDR3 has 14 amino acids. CDR3 coding DNA: TGCAGCGTTGTAAAGCGGGAGGGCCTGGATACGCAGTATTTT. Its protein product is CSVVKREGLDTQYF.

The table lists this clonotype with many counts. The rearrangement joins TRBV12-3 or TRBV12-4 to TRBJ2-7; D possibly corresponds to TRBD2 (6 bases). Trimming stripped 7 bases from V and 4 bases from J, with 17 bases between. The CDR3 spans 14 residues. CDR3 coding DNA: TGTGCCAGCACCCTGTCCGGGAGTAGTTACGAGCAGTACTTC. Translated: CASTLSGSSYEQYF.

The chain has TRBV30 and TRBJ1-5, with 7 bases matching TRBD1. The V and J ends lost 5 bases and 1 base, in that order; junction bases with no gene match: 5. Germline V gene data show CDR1 as GTSNPN and CDR2 as SVGIG (reference sequence). The CDR3 spans 14 residues. CDR3 in amino acids: CAWDRVVSNQPQHF. The CDR3 bases are TGTGCCTGGGACAGGGTGGTGAGCAATCAGCCCCAGCATTTT.

This clonotype was seen many times. This chain connects TRBV3-1 to TRBJ1-1, with D maybe TRBD1 (5 bases). CDR1 and CDR2 (germline): LGHDT, YNNKEL (reference sequence). Trimming took 0 bases from V and 10 from J, leaving 15 bases between them. CDR3 length: 14 residues. The CDR3 region has the DNA TGTGCCAGCAGCCAAGATCTTGGACTCGGGGGAGCTTTCTTT. Protein: CASSQDLGLGGAFF.

The chain links TRBV12-3 or TRBV12-4 to TRBJ1-3; TRBD1 might be the D (5 bases). V lost 8 bases and J 3 bases, leaving 17 bases between the germline ends. The CDR3 extends over 15 amino acids. CDR3 sequence reads: CASAKRRELGNTIYF. CDR3 bases: TGTGCCAGCGCCAAGCGCAGGGAACTTGGAAACACCATATATTTT.

The chain joins TRBV20-1 to TRBJ1-2; 11 bases map to TRBD1. This CDR3 is built from 13 residues. V lost 5 bases to trimming and J lost 7 bases; unmatched junction nucleotides: 6. Per the germline V gene, CDR1 is DFQATT and CDR2 is SNEGSKA (reference sequence). This CDR3 reads CSALGTGGCGYTF. In DNA form, the CDR3 reads TGCAGTGCTCTCGGGACAGGGGGATGTGGCTACACCTTC.

The sample holds a few counts of this clonotype. CDR3 in amino acids: CASSRDGGAFEKLFF. The DNA of the CDR3 is TGTGCCAGCAGCCGGGATGGGGGGGCCTTTGAAAAACTGTTTTTT. The V and J genes are TRBV7-2 and TRBJ1-4; maybe TRBD1 (6 bases). Trimming cost V 5 bases and J 7 bases, with 17 bases left between them. Germline loops: CDR1 SGHTA, CDR2 FQGNSA. The CDR3 contains 15 residues.

The rearrangement uses TRBV29-1 and TRBJ1-4; D gene unclear. There are 13 residues in the CDR3. Germline-derived CDR1 and CDR2 are SQVTM and ANQGSEA. The V end lost 0 bases, the J end lost 10 bases, and 12 bases lay between the germline ends. DNA of the CDR3: TGCAGCGTTGAAGAGGGCAGAGAGTTAAAACTGTTTTTT. Protein product: CSVEEGRELKLFF. The full variable domain, in which reference TRBV29-1 and TRBJ1-4 provide the parts outside the CDR3, is SAVISQKPSRDICQRGTSLTIQCQVDSQVTMMFWYRQQPGQSLTLIATANQGSEATYESGFVIDKFPISRPNLTFSTLTVSNMSPEDSSIYLCSVEEGRELKLFFGSGTQLSVL.

This clonotype was detected many times. The chain employs TRBV20-1 and TRBJ2-5; the D call may be TRBD1 or TRBD2 (5 bases each). The length of the CDR3 is 13 residues. In germline, CDR1 is DFQATT, CDR2 SNEGSKA (reference sequence). V lost 4 bases and J 1 base, leaving 10 bases between the germline ends. This CDR3 reads CSAISGAQETQYF. The CDR3 region has the DNA TGCAGTGCTATTTCCGGGGCCCAAGAGACCCAGTACTTC.

This clonotype was found many times. V is TRBV4-1 and J is TRBJ2-1, with D tentatively TRBD1 or TRBD2 (5 bases each). Germline-derived CDR1 and CDR2 are MGHRA and YSYEKL. Trimming took 1 base from V and 9 from J, leaving 13 bases between them. CDR3 size: 14 residues. In nucleotides, the CDR3 is TGCGCCAGCAGCCAAGGTCGGGGCACAGGTGAGCAGTTCTTC. Its protein is CASSQGRGTGEQFF.

The chain carries TRBV20-1 and TRBJ1-1, with TRBD1 matching 9 bases. The germline V gene has CDR1 DFQATT and CDR2 SNEGSKA (reference sequence). The trim removed 1 base at V and 4 bases at J, leaving 10 bases unmatched. The CDR3 covers 16 residues. The CDR3 DNA follows: TGCAGTGCTAGAGCCCTTGGAGACAGGGGGAGCACTGAAGCTTTCTTT. As protein: CSARALGDRGSTEAFF.

This clonotype was found many times. Here the CDR3 reads CASSTTLAGGPDTQYF. CDR3 bases: TGCGCCAGCAGCACCACACTAGCGGGAGGGCCAGATACGCAGTATTTT. The V gene is TRBV5-1, the J gene TRBJ2-3; TRBD2 matches 13 bases. Looked up from germline, CDR1 is SGHRS and CDR2 is YFSETQ. CDR3 size: 16 residues. V gave up 4 bases and J gave up 4 bases; unmatched junction bases: 6.

The rearrangement joins TRBV30 to TRBJ2-4; D may be TRBD1 or TRBD2 (5 bases each). Trimming cost V 1 base and J 2 bases, with 12 bases left between them. CDR1 is GTSNPN, CDR2 SVGIG, per germline (reference sequence). The CDR3 runs to 15 residues. This CDR3 reads CAWSAQGPTKNIQYF. Here the CDR3 DNA reads TGTGCCTGGAGTGCCCAGGGACCCACCAAAAACATTCAGTACTTC.

A few counts support this clonotype. The V and J genes are TRBV29-1 and TRBJ2-5; unclear D gene. This CDR3 comprises 11 residues. CDR1 SQVTM and CDR2 ANQGSEA come from the germline V gene. Trimming stripped 4 bases from V and 5 bases from J, with 8 bases between. The chain's CDR3 is CSVGAPETQYF. CDR3 DNA sequence: TGCAGCGTTGGGGCACCGGAGACCCAGTACTTC.

The gene calls are TRBV5-1 and TRBJ2-3; TRBD2 matches at 9 bases. Trimming took 2 bases from V and 3 from J; bases not matched to a gene: 4. The CDR3 spans 15 residues. The V gene's germline CDR1 is SGHRS and CDR2 YFSETQ. The CDR3 region is CASSFLAGTTDTQYF. The DNA of the CDR3 is TGCGCCAGCAGCTTCCTAGCGGGAACGACAGATACGCAGTATTTT.

There are many counts of this clonotype. This rearrangement joins TRBV5-1 to TRBJ2-3, with 12 nucleotides matching TRBD1. The CDR3 totals 16 residues. CDR1 SGHRS and CDR2 YFSETQ come from the germline V gene. The ends lost 0 bases at V and 5 bases at J; junction bases unmatched: 4. The CDR3 DNA reads as TGCGCCAGCAGCTTGGTCGGGACAGGGGGCCAAGATACGCAGTATTTT. Its translation is CASSLVGTGGQDTQYF. The whole variable domain, filled in from reference TRBV5-1 and TRBJ2-3, reads KAGVTQTPRYLIKTRGQQVTLSCSPISGHRSVSWYQQTPGQGLQFLFEYFSETQRNKGNFPGRFSGRQFSNSRSEMNVSTLELGDSALYLCASSLVGTGGQDTQYFGPGTRLTVL.

For this clonotype: A single base separates this from a much larger clone, so it may be a read error. In nucleotides, the CDR3 is TGTGCCAGCAGAAGCCACAGCCCCTACGAGCAGTACTTC. Amino acids: CASRSHSPYEQYF. The gene calls are TRBV7-8 and TRBJ2-7; D gene uncertain. The CDR3 is made up of 13 amino acids. Per the germline V gene, CDR1 is SGHVS and CDR2 is FQNEAQ. V lost 6 bases and J 2 bases, leaving 11 bases between the germline ends.

This clonotype was seen many times. The CDR3 loop is CASSLVGEQFF. The DNA for the CDR3 is TGTGCCAGCAGCTTGGTTGGTGAGCAGTTCTTC. The rearrangement uses TRBV12-3 or TRBV12-4 and TRBJ2-1; no clear D gene. The CDR3 runs 11 residues. The germline V and J ends were trimmed by 6 bases and 9 bases, with 9 bases remaining between them.

This clonotype was detected a few times. V usage is TRBV7-9 and J usage is TRBJ1-1, with TRBD1 matching over 9 bases. Germline CDR1 is SEHNR and CDR2 is FQNEAQ (reference sequence). This CDR3 region has 14 residues. J lost 4 bases, V lost 6 bases, and 6 bases had no gene match. The CDR3: CASRQTGGLTEAFF. In nucleotides, the CDR3 is TGTGCCAGCAGGCAGACAGGGGGACTCACTGAAGCTTTCTTT. Filled out from reference TRBV7-9 and TRBJ1-1, the complete variable domain reads DTGVSQNPRHKITKRGQNVTFRCDPISEHNRLYWYRQTLGQGPEFLTYFQNEAQLEKSRLLSDRFSAERPKGSFSTLEIQRTEQGDSAMYLCASRQTGGLTEAFFGQGTRLTVV.

J is TRBJ1-1 and V is TRBV12-3 or TRBV12-4; D gene uncertain. The CDR3 runs to 16 residues. V was clipped by 3 bases and J by 4 bases, with 18 bases between them. The CDR3 DNA is TGTGCCAGCAGTTTCCTACTAGACTACCCTCCCACTGAAGCTTTCTTT. It specifies CASSFLLDYPPTEAFF.